The present T cell receptor (beta chain) was sequenced within a study of blood T cell repertoires in COVID-19. Across the whole study: The samples span acute and convalescent COVID-19 from the United States, Italy and Spain. T cells, B-cell-depleted T cells, or PBMCs supplied cDNA or gDNA.

Only a few counts were recorded for this clone. In the original analysis: It was from reference gene primer amplification that nucleated cell counts were estimated. Profiling relied on immunoSEQ multiplex PCR, and the TCRdb table lists in-frame clones only, not all of them. Clonal size and the V and J genes are those of that table, whereas D and trimming came from the DNA. This sample yields 65,000 to 70,000 clones, of which more than 75% are seen a single time; 5% to 6.5% belongs to the top ten. The CDR3 is made up of 15 amino acids. The germline V gene has CDR1 KGHDR and CDR2 SFDVKD. V was shortened by 0 bases and J by 5 bases, with 12 bases between the two germline ends.

The chain couples TRBV24-1 to TRBJ1-2, with D possibly being TRBD1 (5 bases). The specimen sequenced was peripheral blood. The receptor comes from a woman aged 60-70 years with acute or convalescent COVID-19. This CDR3 is CATSDLGREMYGYTF. The DNA for the CDR3 is TGTGCCACCAGTGATTTGGGCAGGGAAATGTATGGCTACACCTTC.